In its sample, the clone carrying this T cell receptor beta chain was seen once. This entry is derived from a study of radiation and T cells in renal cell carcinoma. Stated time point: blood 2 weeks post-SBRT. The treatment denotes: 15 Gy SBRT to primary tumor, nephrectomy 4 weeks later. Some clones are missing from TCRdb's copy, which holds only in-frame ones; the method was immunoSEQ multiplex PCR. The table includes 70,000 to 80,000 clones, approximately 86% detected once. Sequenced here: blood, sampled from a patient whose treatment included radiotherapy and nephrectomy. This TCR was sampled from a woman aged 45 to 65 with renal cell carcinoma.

The CDR3 here is CASSSTGTGLNYGYTF. The DNA for the CDR3 is TGTGCCAGCAGTTCCACTGGGACAGGGTTGAACTATGGCTACACCTTC. The chain uses TRBV28 and TRBJ1-2; 9 nucleotides agree with TRBD1. Per the germline V gene, CDR1 is MDHEN and CDR2 is SYDVKM. The trim removed 4 bases at V and 2 bases at J, leaving 8 bases unmatched. The CDR3 is 16 amino acids.